This entry lists 16 T cell receptor beta chains sequenced from one sample in a study of T cell repertoires in cytomegalovirus infection. TCRdb called the reads again in MiXCR, with one record for every CDR3 protein. The data show about 530,000 distinct CDR3 sequences, more than 20% seen once. Material for sequencing was PBMCs. Every receptor here comes from a human donor in good health (CMV status not recorded). Some clones in this sample may be carry-over from other donors' samples.

The chain recombines TRBV5-6 with TRBJ2-1; D possibly corresponds to TRBD2 (6 bases). Per the germline V gene, CDR1 is SGHDT and CDR2 is YYEEEE. V dropped 4 bases and J dropped 5 bases, with 10 bases sitting between them. The CDR3 totals 13 residues. This CDR3 is CASSRDFDNEQFF. In nucleotides, the CDR3 is TGTGCCAGCAGCCGGGACTTTGACAATGAGCAGTTCTTC. The full variable domain, completed using reference TRBV5-6 and TRBJ2-1, is DAGVTQSPTHLIKTRGQQVTLRCSPKSGHDTVSWYQQALGQGPQFIFQYYEEEERQRGNFPDRFSGHQFPNYSSELNVNALLLGDSALYLCASSRDFDNEQFFGPGTRLTVL.

This clonotype was counted ten times or more. V usage is TRBV14 and J usage is TRBJ2-1, with a weak D call TRBD2 (6 bases). Trimming cost V 4 bases and J 1 base, with 20 bases left between them. This CDR3 has 18 residues. CDR1 is SGHDN, CDR2 FVKESK, per germline. CDR3 amino acids: CASSRPGDAKLSYNEQFF. The DNA of the CDR3 is TGTGCCAGCAGCCGGCCGGGGGACGCCAAACTTTCCTACAATGAGCAGTTCTTC.

This clonotype was picked up many times. V is TRBV10-3 and J is TRBJ2-7, with 10 bases aligning to TRBD2. This CDR3 has 15 amino acids. The germline V gene encodes CDR1 ENHRY and CDR2 SYGVKD. V gave up 2 bases and J gave up 6 bases; unmatched junction bases: 7. CDR3 loop: CAISEAVAGGIEQYF. CDR3 DNA: TGTGCCATCAGTGAGGCGGTAGCGGGAGGCATCGAGCAGTACTTC.

The rearrangement links TRBV11-2 to TRBJ2-3; a weak D match, TRBD2 (6 bases). Between the trimmed V and J ends, which lost 4 bases and 2 bases, there was a span of 13 bases. CDR1 is SGHAT, CDR2 FQNNGV, per germline. This CDR3 contains 15 residues. This CDR3 reads CASSSGEVDTDTQYF. In nucleotides, the CDR3 is TGTGCCAGCAGCTCGGGGGAGGTGGACACAGATACGCAGTATTTT.

This clonotype was picked up a small number of times. The chain links TRBV18 to TRBJ2-1; 8 positions agree with TRBD2. CDR1 is KGHSH, CDR2 LQKENI, per germline. The CDR3 has 14 amino acids. V was clipped by 4 bases and J by 10 bases; unmatched bases: 9. In DNA, the CDR3 is TGTGCCAGCTCACGGGAAGCGGGAGTTGGAGAGCAGTTCTTC. This gives the protein CASSREAGVGEQFF.

The rearrangement joins TRBV20-1 to TRBJ2-3; possible D gene TRBD2, 6 bases. CDR1 is DFQATT, CDR2 SNEGSKA, per germline (reference sequence). The CDR3 has 16 amino acids. V was cut by 1 base and J by 5 bases, with 19 bases left in between. The CDR3 coding sequence is TGCAGTGCTAGAGTCTCTGGAACGGGAGTTATAGATACGCAGTATTTT. Its translation: CSARVSGTGVIDTQYF.

The chain joins TRBV7-3 to TRBJ2-7; 9 nucleotides agree with TRBD1. From germline, CDR1 is SGHTA and CDR2 FQGTGA. This CDR3 spans 17 amino acids. J gave up 7 bases and V 3 bases, and 16 bases lay outside the gene matches. CDR3 in DNA: TGTGCCAGCAGCTTTCTATCCCCGGGACAGGGACTTGGAGAGCAGTACGTC. Its translation is CASSFLSPGQGLGEQYV.

J is TRBJ2-1 and V is TRBV30, with TRBD1 as a possible D gene (5 bases). With 2 bases removed from V and 4 bases from J, the gap between germline ends came to 12 bases. CDR1 is GTSNPN, CDR2 SVGIG, per germline (reference sequence). The CDR3 extends over 14 amino acids. The DNA for the CDR3 is TGTGCCTGGAGTCCGACAGACTGGTACAATGAGCAGTTCTTC. Protein: CAWSPTDWYNEQFF.

In this sample, this clonotype turned up a few times. V usage is TRBV11-2 and J usage is TRBJ2-3; D is uncertain. Germline V gene sequence: CDR1 SGHAT, CDR2 FQNNGV. The CDR3 is made up of 14 amino acids. Trimming removed 2 bases from V and 4 bases from J, with 10 bases in between. For the CDR3, the DNA is TGTGCCAGCAGCTTAAGTCTAGTCGCAGATACGCAGTATTTT. Encoded protein: CASSLSLVADTQYF.

V is TRBV20-1 and J is TRBJ2-3; the match to TRBD1 covers 7 bases. This CDR3 has 14 amino acids. Unmatched junction bases numbered 11, after V lost 6 bases and J lost 5 bases. CDR1 and CDR2 from the germline V gene are DFQATT and SNEGSKA (reference sequence). The chain's CDR3 is CSAGPQGVVDTQYF. The CDR3 coding sequence is TGCAGTGCAGGTCCCCAGGGGGTTGTAGATACGCAGTATTTT.

The V gene is TRBV27, the J gene TRBJ1-6; D remains ambiguous. The V and J ends lost 7 bases and 0 bases respectively, with 10 bases between them. The length of the CDR3 is 15 residues. CDR1 and CDR2 (germline): MNHEY, SMNVEV (reference sequence). The CDR3 bases are TGTGCCAGCACCACCGTGGGCTCCTATAATTCACCCCTCCACTTT. Protein product: CASTTVGSYNSPLHF.

The V gene is TRBV28, the J gene TRBJ1-6; TRBD1 is a possible D gene (5 bases). Trimming left V 3 bases short and J 14 bases short, with 11 bases between. Germline-derived CDR1 and CDR2 are MDHEN and SYDVKM. The length of the CDR3 is 12 residues. The CDR3 DNA reads as TGTGCCAGCAGTTTTTGGGGACTGACCCTCCACTTT. Encoded protein: CASSFWGLTLHF.

This chain links TRBV7-2 with TRBJ2-6; possibly TRBD2 for D (6 bases). CDR1 SGHTA and CDR2 FQGNSA come from the germline V gene. There are 17 residues in the CDR3. The V end was cut by 6 bases, the J end by 0 bases, with 15 bases between. CDR3 sequence: CASRGGGLYSGANVLTF. The CDR3 coding sequence is TGTGCCAGCAGGGGGGGAGGACTTTACTCTGGGGCCAACGTCCTGACTTTC.

The chain carries TRBV6-5 and TRBJ1-5; tentatively, D is TRBD1 (6 bases). V lost 5 bases to trimming and J lost 4 bases, with 15 bases between them. The germline CDR1 and CDR2 sequences are MNHEY and SVGAGI. The CDR3 runs to 15 residues. CDR3 region: CASSPGAGANQPQHF. CDR3 sequence (DNA): TGTGCCAGCAGTCCTGGGGCAGGGGCAAATCAGCCCCAGCATTTT.

This clonotype was recorded many times. J is TRBJ1-2 and V is TRBV7-8; D not certain. There are 14 residues in the CDR3. Germline lookup yields CDR1 SGHVS and CDR2 FQNEAQ. V lost 5 bases and J lost 3, with 13 bases in between. This CDR3 is CASSLNGRDYGYTF. Here the CDR3 DNA reads TGTGCCAGCAGCCTAAACGGCAGAGACTATGGCTACACCTTC. Filled out from reference TRBV7-8 and TRBJ1-2, the complete variable domain reads GAGVSQSPRYKVAKRGQDVALRCDPISGHVSLFWYQQALGQGPEFLTYFQNEAQLDKSGLPSDRFFAERPEGSVSTLKIQRTQQEDSAVYLCASSLNGRDYGYTFGSGTRLTVV.

This clonotype was observed at least ten times. This rearrangement joins TRBV7-2 to TRBJ2-5; TRBD2 agrees at 7 bases. J gave up 3 bases and V 6 bases, and 7 bases lay outside the gene matches. This CDR3 is built from 14 residues. The germline gives CDR1 SGHTA, CDR2 FQGNSA. In DNA, the CDR3 is TGTGCCAGCAGGCATATAGCGGGTAAAGAGACCCAGTACTTC. Residues: CASRHIAGKETQYF. Full variable domain (missing parts from reference TRBV7-2 and TRBJ2-5): GAGVSQSPSNKVTEKGKDVELRCDPISGHTALYWYRQSLGQGLEFLIYFQGNSAPDKSGLPSDRFSAERTGGSVSTLTIQRTQQEDSAVYLCASRHIAGKETQYFGPGTRLLVL.